A selection of T cell receptor beta chains follows, all from one sample in a study of shared clonotypes between healthy human individuals. The method was immunoSEQ multiplex PCR; TCRdb's version includes in-frame clones alone and lacks a portion of them. The sample includes approximately 1.5 million clones, around 98.5% of them seen just once. Sample: naive CD4+ T cells sorted from blood. These receptor sequences come from a man between 25 and 39 years old in good health. CDR3s include the opening cysteine and the closing phenylalanine or tryptophan. The order of the fields is clone size, V gene, J gene, D gene, CDR3 protein, CDR3 DNA. D genes are given only for firm matches. Expanded clones are given a class, and other clones once, few, many or no size at all.

size: once; V: TRBV14; J: TRBJ2-3; D: TRBD1; CDR3: CASSGQGARGTQYF; DNA: TGTGCCAGCAGCGGACAGGGGGCAAGGGGTACGCAGTATTTT
size: -; V: TRBV5-1; J: TRBJ2-7; D: -; CDR3: CASSRTGLREGEQYF; DNA: TGCGCCAGCAGTCGGACCGGCTTGCGGGAAGGCGAGCAGTACTTC
size: once; V: TRBV28; J: TRBJ2-7; D: -; CDR3: CASSFEGKGSYEQYF; DNA: TGTGCCAGCAGTTTTGAAGGAAAGGGGTCCTACGAGCAGTACTTC
size: -; V: TRBV9; J: TRBJ2-2; D: -; CDR3: CASSVDGTTTGELFF; DNA: TGTGCCAGCAGCGTGGACGGGACAACTACCGGGGAGCTGTTTTTT
size: -; V: TRBV14; J: TRBJ2-2; D: TRBD1; CDR3: CASQPLGQGAPGELFF; DNA: TGTGCCAGCCAGCCCCTGGGACAGGGGGCCCCCGGGGAGCTGTTTTTT
size: -; V: TRBV29-1; J: TRBJ2-7; D: TRBD1; CDR3: CSARTGTYEQYF; DNA: TGCAGCGCACGGACAGGGACCTACGAGCAGTACTTC
size: -; V: TRBV19; J: TRBJ2-6; D: -; CDR3: CASSIRDRLSSGANVLTF; DNA: TGTGCCAGTAGTATCCGGGACCGTCTAAGCTCTGGGGCCAACGTCCTGACTTTC
size: -; V: TRBV29-1; J: TRBJ1-5; D: TRBD1; CDR3: CSVEVTGDLQPQHF; DNA: TGCAGCGTTGAAGTGACAGGGGACCTGCAGCCCCAGCATTTT
size: -; V: TRBV4-2; J: TRBJ2-2; D: -; CDR3: CASSRQRGGNTGELFF; DNA: TGTGCCAGCAGCCGCCAGCGAGGTGGTAACACCGGGGAGCTGTTTTTT
size: -; V: TRBV7-8; J: TRBJ2-7; D: TRBD2; CDR3: CASSLEASGGYEQYF; DNA: TGTGCCAGCAGCTTAGAGGCTAGCGGGGGCTACGAGCAGTACTTC
size: -; V: TRBV19; J: TRBJ2-7; D: TRBD1; CDR3: CASRRGQGLYEQYF; DNA: TGTGCCAGTAGAAGGGGACAGGGTTTGTACGAGCAGTACTTC
size: -; V: TRBV5-1; J: TRBJ2-1; D: -; CDR3: CASSSFTGLEQFF; DNA: TGCGCCAGCAGCTCCTTTACAGGACTTGAGCAGTTCTTC
size: once; V: TRBV2; J: TRBJ2-3; D: -; CDR3: CASKAQGGTDTQYF; DNA: TGTGCCAGCAAAGCACAGGGGGGGACAGATACGCAGTATTTT
size: -; V: TRBV5-6; J: TRBJ2-3; D: -; CDR3: CASSGEDDYGTDTQYF; DNA: TGTGCCAGCAGCGGGGAGGACGATTACGGCACAGATACGCAGTATTTT
size: -; V: TRBV6-1; J: TRBJ2-3; D: TRBD1; CDR3: CASRTGQTDTQYF; DNA: TGTGCCAGCAGGACGGGACAGACAGATACGCAGTATTTT
size: -; V: TRBV7-8; J: TRBJ2-7; D: -; CDR3: CASSLDYEQYF; DNA: TGTGCCAGCAGCCTTGATTACGAGCAGTACTTC
size: -; V: TRBV6-5; J: TRBJ2-7; D: -; CDR3: CASSYSRGQAYEQYF; DNA: TGTGCCAGCAGTTACTCGAGAGGGCAAGCCTACGAGCAGTACTTC
size: -; V: TRBV9; J: TRBJ2-1; D: -; CDR3: CASSPFGASYNEQFF; DNA: TGTGCCAGCAGCCCATTTGGGGCCTCCTACAATGAGCAGTTCTTC
size: -; V: TRBV6-6; J: TRBJ1-1; D: -; CDR3: CASREGSTEAFF; DNA: TGTGCCAGCAGGGAGGGGAGCACTGAAGCTTTCTTT
size: -; V: TRBV7-2; J: TRBJ2-3; D: TRBD1; CDR3: CASSWDRGRTDTQYF; DNA: TGTGCCAGCAGCTGGGACAGGGGACGCACAGATACGCAGTATTTT
size: -; V: TRBV4-1; J: TRBJ2-1; D: -; CDR3: CASSPGHGPPLGEQFF; DNA: TGCGCCAGCAGCCCGGGGCATGGGCCACCCTTAGGGGAGCAGTTCTTC
size: -; V: TRBV2; J: TRBJ1-2; D: -; CDR3: CASSRQELYGYTF; DNA: TGTGCCAGCAGTAGGCAGGAGCTCTATGGCTACACCTTC
size: -; V: TRBV11-2; J: TRBJ2-6; D: -; CDR3: CASSPGAAPTSGANVLTF; DNA: TGTGCCAGCAGCCCCGGTGCGGCTCCCACTTCTGGGGCCAACGTCCTGACTTTC
size: -; V: TRBV11-3; J: TRBJ2-6; D: -; CDR3: CASSLGGANVLTF; DNA: TGTGCCAGCAGCTTGGGCGGGGCCAACGTCCTGACTTTC
size: -; V: TRBV9; J: TRBJ2-7; D: TRBD2; CDR3: CASSPRGRESTYEQYF; DNA: TGTGCCAGCAGCCCCCGTGGGCGGGAGTCCACCTACGAGCAGTACTTC
size: once; V: TRBV30; J: TRBJ1-1; D: -; CDR3: CAWSDLGTGTEAFF; DNA: TGTGCCTGGAGTGACCTAGGGACTGGAACTGAAGCTTTCTTT
size: -; V: TRBV5-4; J: TRBJ2-2; D: TRBD2; CDR3: CASSHTGSGMVNTGELFF; DNA: TGTGCCAGCAGCCACACCGGAAGCGGGATGGTTAACACCGGGGAGCTGTTTTTT
size: -; V: TRBV18; J: TRBJ2-2; D: -; CDR3: CASSPTARGTGELFF; DNA: TGTGCCAGCTCACCGACTGCTCGCGGTACCGGGGAGCTGTTTTTT
size: -; V: TRBV15; J: TRBJ2-7; D: TRBD1; CDR3: CATSKDPGQSYEQYF; DNA: TGTGCCACCAGCAAAGACCCGGGACAGTCCTACGAGCAGTACTTC